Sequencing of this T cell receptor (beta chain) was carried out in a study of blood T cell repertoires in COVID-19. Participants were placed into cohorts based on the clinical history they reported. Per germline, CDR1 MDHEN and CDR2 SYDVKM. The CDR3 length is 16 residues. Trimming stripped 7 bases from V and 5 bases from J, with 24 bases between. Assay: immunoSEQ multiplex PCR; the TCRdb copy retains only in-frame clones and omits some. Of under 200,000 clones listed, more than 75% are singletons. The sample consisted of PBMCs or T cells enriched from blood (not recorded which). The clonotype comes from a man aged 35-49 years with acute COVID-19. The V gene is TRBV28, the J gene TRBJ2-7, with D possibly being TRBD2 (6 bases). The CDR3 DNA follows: TGTGCCAGCACTCGGATTAGGACTACCCAAGGCCACGAGCAGTACTTC. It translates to CASTRIRTTQGHEQYF.